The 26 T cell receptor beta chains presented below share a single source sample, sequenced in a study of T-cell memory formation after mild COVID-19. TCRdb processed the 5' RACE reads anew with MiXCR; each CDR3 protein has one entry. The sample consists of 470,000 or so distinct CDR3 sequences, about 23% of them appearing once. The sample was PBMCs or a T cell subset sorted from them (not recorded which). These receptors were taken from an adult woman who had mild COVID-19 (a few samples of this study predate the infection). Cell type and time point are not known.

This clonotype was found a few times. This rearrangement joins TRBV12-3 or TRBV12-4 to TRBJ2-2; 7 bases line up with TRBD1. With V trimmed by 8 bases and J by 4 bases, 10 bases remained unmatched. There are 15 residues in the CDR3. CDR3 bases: TGTGCCAGCGGCCCTCCGGGACAGACCACCGGGGAGCTGTTTTTT. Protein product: CASGPPGQTTGELFF.

CDR3 nucleotides: TGTGCCAGCTCATCTCCGGGACAGAAAAACATTCAGTACTTC. It specifies CASSSPGQKNIQYF. V gene TRBV18 combines with J gene TRBJ2-4; 7 bases agree with TRBD1. The J segment lost 4 bases and the V segment lost 5 bases, leaving 5 bases of the junction unmatched. CDR3 length equals 14 residues. Germline loops: CDR1 KGHSH, CDR2 LQKENI.

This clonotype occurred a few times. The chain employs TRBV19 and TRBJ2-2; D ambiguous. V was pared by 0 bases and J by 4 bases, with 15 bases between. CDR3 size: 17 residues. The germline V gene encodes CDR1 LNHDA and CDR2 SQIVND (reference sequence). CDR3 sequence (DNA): TGTGCCAGTAGTATAGATGTTGGGGTAGTGGGCACCGGGGAGCTGTTTTTT. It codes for CASSIDVGVVGTGELFF.

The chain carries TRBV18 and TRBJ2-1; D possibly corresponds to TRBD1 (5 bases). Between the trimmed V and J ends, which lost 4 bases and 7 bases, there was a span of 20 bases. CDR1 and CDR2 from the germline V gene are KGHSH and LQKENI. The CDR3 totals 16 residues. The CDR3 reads CASSRWEITRANEQFF. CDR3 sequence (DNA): TGTGCCAGCTCACGCTGGGAAATAACCAGGGCGAATGAGCAGTTCTTC.

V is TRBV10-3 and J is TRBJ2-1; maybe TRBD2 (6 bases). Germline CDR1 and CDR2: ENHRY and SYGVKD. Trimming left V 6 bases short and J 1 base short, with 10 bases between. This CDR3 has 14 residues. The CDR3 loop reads CAIRSEGSYNEQFF. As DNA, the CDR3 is TGTGCCATCAGATCGGAGGGTTCCTACAATGAGCAGTTCTTC.

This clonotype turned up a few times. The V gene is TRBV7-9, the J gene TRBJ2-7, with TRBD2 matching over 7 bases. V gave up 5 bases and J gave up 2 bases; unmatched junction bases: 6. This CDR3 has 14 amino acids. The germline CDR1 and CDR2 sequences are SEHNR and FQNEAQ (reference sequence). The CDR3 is CASSHRTRPYEQYF. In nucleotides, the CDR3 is TGTGCCAGCAGCCACAGGACTAGACCCTACGAGCAGTACTTC.

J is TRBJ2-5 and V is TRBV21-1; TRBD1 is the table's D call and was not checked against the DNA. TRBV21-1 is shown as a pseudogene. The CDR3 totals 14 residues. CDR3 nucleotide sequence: TGTGCCAGCAACTCCGGGACGAGGCTGGAGACCCAGTACTTC. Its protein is CASNSGTRLETQYF.

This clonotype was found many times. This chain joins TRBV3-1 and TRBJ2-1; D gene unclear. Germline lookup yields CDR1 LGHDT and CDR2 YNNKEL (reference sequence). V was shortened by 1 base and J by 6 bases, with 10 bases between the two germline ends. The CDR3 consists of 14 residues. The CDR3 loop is CASSQVSAGNEQFF. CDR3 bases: TGTGCCAGCAGCCAAGTTTCCGCCGGCAATGAGCAGTTCTTC.

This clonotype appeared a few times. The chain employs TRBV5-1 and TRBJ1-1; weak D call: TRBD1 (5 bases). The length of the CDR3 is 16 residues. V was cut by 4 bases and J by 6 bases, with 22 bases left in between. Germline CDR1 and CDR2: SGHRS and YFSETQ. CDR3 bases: TGCGCCAGCAGCGGGGATTCCAGGGTAAGAACCGCTGAAGCTTTCTTT. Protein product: CASSGDSRVRTAEAFF.

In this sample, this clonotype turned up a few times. This chain's CDR3 is CASRGFGGEQFF. CDR3 nucleotides: TGTGCCAGCAGGGGATTTGGGGGTGAGCAGTTCTTC. The rearrangement joins TRBV12-3 or TRBV12-4 to TRBJ2-1, with D tentatively TRBD1 or TRBD2 (5 bases each). V gave up 6 bases and J gave up 9 bases, with 12 bases separating them. This CDR3 is 12 amino acids long.

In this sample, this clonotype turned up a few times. CDR3 bases: TGTGCCAGCAGCCTTCAGGGGGCAAATCAGCCCCAGCATTTT. Its translation: CASSLQGANQPQHF. This rearrangement joins TRBV3-1 to TRBJ1-5; 8 bases align to TRBD1. This CDR3 comprises 14 residues. The V segment lost 4 bases and the J segment 4 bases; nucleotides outside the gene matches: 3. Germline V gives CDR1 LGHDT, CDR2 YNNKEL (reference sequence).

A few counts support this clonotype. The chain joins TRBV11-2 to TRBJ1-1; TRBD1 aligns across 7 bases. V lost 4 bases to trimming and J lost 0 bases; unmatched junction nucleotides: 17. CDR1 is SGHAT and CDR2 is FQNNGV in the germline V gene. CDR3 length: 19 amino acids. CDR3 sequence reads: CASSSLWRQGRNLNTEAFF. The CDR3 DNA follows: TGTGCCAGCAGCTCCCTGTGGAGACAGGGCCGTAACCTGAACACTGAAGCTTTCTTT. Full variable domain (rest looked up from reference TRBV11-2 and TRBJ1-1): EAGVAQSPRYKIIEKRQSVAFWCNPISGHATLYWYQQILGQGPKLLIQFQNNGVVDDSQLPKDRFSAERLKGVDSTLKIQPAKLEDSAVYLCASSSLWRQGRNLNTEAFFGQGTRLTVV.

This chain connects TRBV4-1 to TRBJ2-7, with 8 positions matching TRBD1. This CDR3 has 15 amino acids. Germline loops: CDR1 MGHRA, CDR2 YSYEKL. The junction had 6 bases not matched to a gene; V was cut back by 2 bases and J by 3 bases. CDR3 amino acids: CASSQQGAVGYEQYF. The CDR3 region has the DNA TGCGCCAGCAGCCAACAGGGGGCTGTTGGCTACGAGCAGTACTTC.

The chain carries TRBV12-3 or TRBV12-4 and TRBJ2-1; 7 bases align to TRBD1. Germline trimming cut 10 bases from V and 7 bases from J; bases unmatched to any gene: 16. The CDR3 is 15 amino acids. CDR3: CANPLRDSYGNEQFF. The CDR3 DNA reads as TGTGCCAACCCGCTCCGGGACAGTTACGGGAATGAGCAGTTCTTC.

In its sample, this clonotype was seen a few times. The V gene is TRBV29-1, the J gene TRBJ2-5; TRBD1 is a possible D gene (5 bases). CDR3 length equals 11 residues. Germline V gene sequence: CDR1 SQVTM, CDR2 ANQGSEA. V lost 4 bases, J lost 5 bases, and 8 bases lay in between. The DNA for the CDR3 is TGCAGCGTTGCAGGGTGGGAGACCCAGTACTTC. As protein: CSVAGWETQYF.

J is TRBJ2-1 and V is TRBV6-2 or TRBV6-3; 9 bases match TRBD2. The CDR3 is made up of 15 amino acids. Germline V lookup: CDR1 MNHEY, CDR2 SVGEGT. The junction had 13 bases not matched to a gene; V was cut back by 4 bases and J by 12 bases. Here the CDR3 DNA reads TGTGCCAGCAGTTTGTTAGCGGGAGTCTTTGGGGGGCAGTTCTTC. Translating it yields CASSLLAGVFGGQFF.

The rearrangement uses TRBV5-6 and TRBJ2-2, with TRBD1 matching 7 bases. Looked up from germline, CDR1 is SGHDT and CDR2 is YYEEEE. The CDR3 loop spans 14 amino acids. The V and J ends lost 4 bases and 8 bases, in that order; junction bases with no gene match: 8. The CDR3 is CASSAYDRVGELFF. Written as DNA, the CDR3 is TGTGCCAGCAGCGCCTACGACAGGGTGGGGGAGCTGTTTTTT.

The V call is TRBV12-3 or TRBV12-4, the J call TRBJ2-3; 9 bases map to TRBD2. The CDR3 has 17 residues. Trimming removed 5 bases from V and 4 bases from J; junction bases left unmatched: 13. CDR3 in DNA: TGTGCCAGCAGTCCCGGGGGGCGGGAGGGCCGGGCAGATACGCAGTATTTT. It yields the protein CASSPGGREGRADTQYF.

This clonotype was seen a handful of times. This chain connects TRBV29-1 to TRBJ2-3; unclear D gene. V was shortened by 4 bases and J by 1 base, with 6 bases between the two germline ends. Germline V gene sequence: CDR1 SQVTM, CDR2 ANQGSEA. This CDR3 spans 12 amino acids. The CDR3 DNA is TGCAGCGTTGTAATTGGCACAGATACGCAGTATTTT. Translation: CSVVIGTDTQYF.

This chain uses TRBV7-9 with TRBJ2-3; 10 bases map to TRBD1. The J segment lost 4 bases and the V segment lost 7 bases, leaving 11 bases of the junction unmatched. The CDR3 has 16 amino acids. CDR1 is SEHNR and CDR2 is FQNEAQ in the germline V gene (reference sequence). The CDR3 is CASTVQTGGESDTQYF. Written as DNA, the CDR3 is TGTGCCAGCACCGTCCAGACAGGGGGCGAATCAGATACGCAGTATTTT.

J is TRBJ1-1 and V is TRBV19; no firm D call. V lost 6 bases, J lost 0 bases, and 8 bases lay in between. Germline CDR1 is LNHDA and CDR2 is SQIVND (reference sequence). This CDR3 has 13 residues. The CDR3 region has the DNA TGTGCCAGTAGAAGCGGAATGAACACTGAAGCTTTCTTT. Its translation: CASRSGMNTEAFF.

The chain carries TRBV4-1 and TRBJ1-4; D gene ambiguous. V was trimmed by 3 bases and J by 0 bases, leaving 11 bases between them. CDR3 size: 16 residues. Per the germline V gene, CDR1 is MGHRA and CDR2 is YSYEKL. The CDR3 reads CASSHNGAATNEKLFF. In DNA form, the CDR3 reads TGCGCCAGCAGCCATAACGGAGCTGCAACTAATGAAAAACTGTTTTTT.

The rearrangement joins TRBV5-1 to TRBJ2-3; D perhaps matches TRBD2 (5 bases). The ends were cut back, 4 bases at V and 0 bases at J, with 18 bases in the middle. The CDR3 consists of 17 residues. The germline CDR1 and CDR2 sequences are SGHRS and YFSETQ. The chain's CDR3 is CASSPQDWGSSTDTQYF. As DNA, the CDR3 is TGCGCCAGCAGCCCGCAGGACTGGGGTTCGAGCACAGATACGCAGTATTTT.

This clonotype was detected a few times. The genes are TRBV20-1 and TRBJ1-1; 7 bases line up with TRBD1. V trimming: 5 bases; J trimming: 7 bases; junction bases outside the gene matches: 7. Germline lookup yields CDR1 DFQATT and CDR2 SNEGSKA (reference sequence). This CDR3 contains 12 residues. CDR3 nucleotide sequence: TGCAGTGCTCTCGACAGGGTCGTTGAAGCTTTCTTT. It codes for CSALDRVVEAFF.

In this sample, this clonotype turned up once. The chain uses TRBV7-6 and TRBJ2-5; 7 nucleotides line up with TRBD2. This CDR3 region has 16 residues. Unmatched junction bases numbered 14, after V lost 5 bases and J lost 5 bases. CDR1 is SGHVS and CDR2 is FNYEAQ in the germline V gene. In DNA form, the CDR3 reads TGTGCCAGCAGCCCGCACCTGGGGGGGTTTGGGGAGACCCAGTACTTC. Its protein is CASSPHLGGFGETQYF.

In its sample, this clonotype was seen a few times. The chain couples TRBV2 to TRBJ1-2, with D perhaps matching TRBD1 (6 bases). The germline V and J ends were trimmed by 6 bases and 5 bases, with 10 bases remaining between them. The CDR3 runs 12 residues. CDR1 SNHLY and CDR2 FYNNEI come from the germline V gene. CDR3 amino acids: CASRQGMYGYTF. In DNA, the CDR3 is TGTGCCAGCAGGCAGGGGATGTATGGCTACACCTTC. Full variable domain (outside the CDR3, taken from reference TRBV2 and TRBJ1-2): EPEVTQTPSHQVTQMGQEVILRCVPISNHLYFYWYRQILGQKVEFLVSFYNNEISEKSEIFDDQFSVERPDGSNFTLKIRSTKLEDSAMYFCASRQGMYGYTFGSGTRLTVV.